This T cell receptor (beta chain) was profiled in a study of blood T cell repertoires in COVID-19. This CDR3 is built from 14 residues. In germline, CDR1 is LNHDA, CDR2 SQIVND (reference sequence). The ends lost 6 bases at V and 3 bases at J; junction bases unmatched: 5. In the source study's methods: Reference gene primer amplification in the assay estimated nucleated cell counts. The assay was immunoSEQ multiplex PCR, and TCRdb's table has in-frame clones only and misses some. V and J calls and clone size come straight from that table; D and trimming were deduced from the DNA. In the table there are some 190,000 clones, around 80% of which are singletons. This clone was recorded a few times.

The source material was peripheral blood. The chain links TRBV19 to TRBJ2-5; 9 nucleotides match TRBD2. The source is a woman at least 80 years old with COVID-19, enrolled during active disease. The CDR3 DNA follows: TGTGCCAGTAGCGGACTAGCGTTTGAAGAGACCCAGTACTTC. Residues: CASSGLAFEETQYF.